Below are 16 T cell receptor beta chains sequenced from a single sample in a study of Ad26.COV2.S vaccination and SARS-CoV-2 variants. Indicated treatment: 19 received Ad26.COV2.S at low or high dose, single or two shots; five or six received placebo; per-sample allocation not given. Specimens were obtained on day 63 following the first vaccine or placebo injection. The protocol was immunoSEQ multiplex PCR, while the TCRdb copy is restricted to in-frame clones and leaves out a portion. In the table there are 300,000 to 400,000 clones, 85% of which are singletons. The sequenced sample was peripheral blood, obtained in a trial of Ad26.COV2.S vaccine versus placebo. All receptors derive from a person aged 18-60 years who received the Ad26.COV2.S COVID-19 vaccine or a placebo.

The genes are TRBV2 and TRBJ2-1, with 8 bases identical to TRBD2. This CDR3 is built from 16 residues. Looked up from germline, CDR1 is SNHLY and CDR2 is FYNNEI. With 2 bases clipped from V and 2 bases from J, the junction kept 5 bases outside the gene matches. In nucleotides, the CDR3 is TGTGCCAGCAGTGAACATGCGGGGGGAACCTACAATGAGCAGTTCTTC. Its protein product is CASSEHAGGTYNEQFF. Full variable domain (remainder filled in from reference TRBV2 and TRBJ2-1): EPEVTQTPSHQVTQMGQEVILRCVPISNHLYFYWYRQILGQKVEFLVSFYNNEISEKSEIFDDQFSVERPDGSNFTLKIRSTKLEDSAMYFCASSEHAGGTYNEQFFGPGTRLTVL.

The rearrangement uses TRBV10-3 and TRBJ1-5; 7 bases are shared with TRBD1. The V segment lost 6 bases and the J segment 2 bases; nucleotides outside the gene matches: 7. The CDR3 is 15 residues long. Per the germline V gene, CDR1 is ENHRY and CDR2 is SYGVKD. As DNA, the CDR3 is TGTGCCATCAGAGACAGGGACGACGGCAATCAGCCCCAGCATTTT. Protein product: CAIRDRDDGNQPQHF.

This clone was seen more than once but under ten times. V usage is TRBV9 and J usage is TRBJ1-1; D not resolved. Germline lookup yields CDR1 SGDLS and CDR2 YYNGEE. V lost 0 bases, J lost 2 bases, and 8 bases lay in between. The CDR3 covers 14 residues. The CDR3 nucleotides read TGTGCCAGCAGCGTAGGAGAGGACAACACTGAAGCTTTCTTT. Encoded protein: CASSVGEDNTEAFF.

J is TRBJ2-5 and V is TRBV11-2; D call uncertain. This CDR3 is 14 amino acids long. Germline V gives CDR1 SGHAT, CDR2 FQNNGV. Trimming took 1 base from V and 5 from J, leaving 11 bases between them. The CDR3 loop reads CASSLVRGVETQYF. The CDR3 DNA reads as TGTGCCAGCAGCTTAGTTCGTGGGGTTGAGACCCAGTACTTC.

This chain joins TRBV7-2 and TRBJ2-7, with 7 bases matching TRBD2. The germline V gene has CDR1 SGHTA and CDR2 FQGNSA. This CDR3 is 14 amino acids long. The J segment lost 4 bases and the V segment lost 4 bases, leaving 7 bases of the junction unmatched. This CDR3 reads CASSSRLAGYEQYF. The CDR3 DNA is TGTGCCAGCAGCTCTCGACTAGCTGGGTACGAGCAGTACTTC.

The chain links TRBV7-2 to TRBJ1-5; possibly TRBD1 for D (6 bases). This CDR3 contains 15 residues. Trimming took off 1 base at V and 6 bases at J, with 13 bases between the two ends. Germline CDR1 reads SGHTA; CDR2 reads FQGNSA. CDR3 in amino acids: CASSLEAGAGQPQHF. Here the CDR3 DNA reads TGTGCCAGCAGCTTAGAGGCAGGGGCGGGTCAGCCCCAGCATTTT.

This clone showed up just a few times. Written as DNA, the CDR3 is TGTGCCAGCAGCTTAGCGTCTAGCGGGGGGTCCTACAATGAGCAGTTCTTC. Protein: CASSLASSGGSYNEQFF. The chain has TRBV7-6 and TRBJ2-1, with 11 bases fitting TRBD2. V was clipped by 0 bases and J by 1 base; unmatched bases: 2. Germline CDR1 and CDR2: SGHVS and FNYEAQ. The CDR3 sequence is 17 residues long.

The chain combines TRBV5-6 with TRBJ1-5; D gene unclear. The CDR3 sequence is 15 residues long. The germline CDR1 and CDR2 sequences are SGHDT and YYEEEE. V was cut by 4 bases and J by 1 base, with 12 bases left in between. This chain's CDR3 is CASSPSVGSNQPQHF. The CDR3 nucleotides are TGTGCCAGCAGCCCAAGTGTGGGAAGCAATCAGCCCCAGCATTTT.

The V and J genes are TRBV7-9 and TRBJ1-1, with 11 bases lining up with TRBD1. V was pared by 4 bases and J by 4 bases, with 5 bases of the junction left unmatched. This CDR3 spans 15 amino acids. Germline-derived CDR1 and CDR2 are SEHNR and FQNEAQ (reference sequence). In nucleotides, the CDR3 is TGTGCCAGCAGCTGGGGGACAGGGGGGAGCACTGAAGCTTTCTTT. Protein product: CASSWGTGGSTEAFF. The full variable domain, in which reference TRBV7-9 and TRBJ1-1 provide the parts outside the CDR3, is DTGVSQNPRHKITKRGQNVTFRCDPISEHNRLYWYRQTLGQGPEFLTYFQNEAQLEKSRLLSDRFSAERPKGSFSTLEIQRTEQGDSAMYLCASSWGTGGSTEAFFGQGTRLTVV.

This sequence joins TRBV10-3 and TRBJ2-1; D uncertain. CDR1 ENHRY and CDR2 SYGVKD come from the germline V gene. V lost 4 bases, J lost 5 bases, and 6 bases lay in between. This CDR3 contains 12 residues. This chain's CDR3 is CAISVANNEQFF. CDR3 nucleotide sequence: TGTGCCATCAGTGTGGCCAACAATGAGCAGTTCTTC.

The genes are TRBV7-9 and TRBJ2-3; TRBD2 aligns across 8 bases. Germline-derived CDR1 and CDR2 are SEHNR and FQNEAQ (reference sequence). The CDR3 totals 16 residues. Trimming at V came to 1 base and at J to 2 bases, leaving 5 bases not matched to a gene. Written as DNA, the CDR3 is TGTGCCAGCAGCTTAGGACTAGCGAACCCCACAGATACGCAGTATTTT. Its translation: CASSLGLANPTDTQYF. Supplemented by reference TRBV7-9 and TRBJ2-3, the full variable domain reads DTGVSQNPRHKITKRGQNVTFRCDPISEHNRLYWYRQTLGQGPEFLTYFQNEAQLEKSRLLSDRFSAERPKGSFSTLEIQRTEQGDSAMYLCASSLGLANPTDTQYFGPGTRLTVL.

Here the CDR3 reads CASSRTSGAYNEQFF. In DNA, the CDR3 is TGTGCCAGCAGTCGGACTAGCGGGGCCTACAATGAGCAGTTCTTC. V is TRBV11-1 and J is TRBJ2-1, with 12 bases fitting TRBD2. The CDR3 runs to 15 residues. Per the germline V gene, CDR1 is SGHAT and CDR2 is FQDESV (reference sequence). J gave up 2 bases and V 6 bases, and 2 bases lay outside the gene matches.

This clone was counted a single time. The chain recombines TRBV5-8 with TRBJ1-2; D remains unclear. Trimming removed 9 bases at V and 2 bases at J, with 14 bases between. The CDR3 contains 13 residues. Germline V CDR1 and CDR2: SGHTS, YDEGEE. The CDR3 DNA sequence: TGTGCCACCGCTGTAAGAACGAACTATGGCTACACCTTC. This encodes CATAVRTNYGYTF.

The chain joins TRBV7-8 to TRBJ1-2; D unresolved. The CDR3 has 14 amino acids. The V gene's germline CDR1 is SGHVS and CDR2 FQNEAQ. V was shortened by 1 base and J by 4 bases, with 10 bases between the two germline ends. For the CDR3, the DNA is TGTGCCAGCAGCTTAGGTCCGGAATCCTATGGCTACACCTTC. It translates to CASSLGPESYGYTF.

The V gene is TRBV5-4, the J gene TRBJ2-3, with 16 bases matching TRBD2. Losses at the gene ends were 4 bases for V and 7 bases for J; bases not matched to a gene: 15. The germline V gene encodes CDR1 SGHNT and CDR2 YYREEE (reference sequence). The length of the CDR3 is 19 residues. CDR3 sequence: CASSLDGTSGGAFTNTQYF. CDR3 sequence (DNA): TGTGCCAGCAGCCTGGATGGGACTAGCGGGGGGGCGTTCACGAATACGCAGTATTTT.

The chain combines TRBV19 with TRBJ2-7; D unresolved. This CDR3 comprises 11 residues. Trimming took off 4 bases at V and 3 bases at J, with 4 bases between the two ends. CDR1 LNHDA and CDR2 SQIVND come from the germline V gene (reference sequence). In DNA, the CDR3 is TGTGCCAGTAGTACCAACTACGAGCAGTACTTC. Its protein is CASSTNYEQYF.